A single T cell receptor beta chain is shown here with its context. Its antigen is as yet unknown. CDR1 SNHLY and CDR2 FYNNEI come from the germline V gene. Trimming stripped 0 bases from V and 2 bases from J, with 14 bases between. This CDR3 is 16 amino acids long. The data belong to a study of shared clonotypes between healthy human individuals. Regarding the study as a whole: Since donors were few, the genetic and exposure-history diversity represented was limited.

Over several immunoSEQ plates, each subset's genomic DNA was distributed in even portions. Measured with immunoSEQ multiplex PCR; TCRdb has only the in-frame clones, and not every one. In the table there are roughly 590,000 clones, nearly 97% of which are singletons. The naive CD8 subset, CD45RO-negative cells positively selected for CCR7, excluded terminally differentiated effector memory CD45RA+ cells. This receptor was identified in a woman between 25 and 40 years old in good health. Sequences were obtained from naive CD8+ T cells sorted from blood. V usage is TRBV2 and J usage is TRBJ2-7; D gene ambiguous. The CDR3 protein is CASSEARLVFAYEQYF. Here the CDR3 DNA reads TGTGCCAGCAGTGAAGCTCGGCTAGTCTTTGCCTACGAGCAGTACTTC.